Given below is one T cell receptor beta chain in context. The antigen is not known. The data were taken from a study of blood T cells in healthy people across ages. Study-level points and caveats: Researchers deemed the diversity estimates from one million T cells underestimates.

V was pared by 6 bases and J by 2 bases, with 16 bases between. The germline V gene encodes CDR1 MDHEN and CDR2 SYDVKM. There are 15 residues in the CDR3. Alongside a J-beta primer mix, a sample-barcoded 5' primer served in a second PCR lasting about 7 to 11 cycles. One entry per CDR3 protein, called by TCRdb with MiXCR from the 5' RACE reads. The data show 700,000 to 850,000 distinct CDR3 sequences, with 53% seen just once and around 40% held by the top ten. Sequencing used blood. The chain links TRBV28 to TRBJ1-2; D may be TRBD1 (6 bases). This clonotype was obtained from a man aged 80 or over in good health. DNA of the CDR3: TGTGCCAGCAGCGCCGGGACACCCAGCAACTATGGCTACACCTTC. It codes for CASSAGTPSNYGYTF.